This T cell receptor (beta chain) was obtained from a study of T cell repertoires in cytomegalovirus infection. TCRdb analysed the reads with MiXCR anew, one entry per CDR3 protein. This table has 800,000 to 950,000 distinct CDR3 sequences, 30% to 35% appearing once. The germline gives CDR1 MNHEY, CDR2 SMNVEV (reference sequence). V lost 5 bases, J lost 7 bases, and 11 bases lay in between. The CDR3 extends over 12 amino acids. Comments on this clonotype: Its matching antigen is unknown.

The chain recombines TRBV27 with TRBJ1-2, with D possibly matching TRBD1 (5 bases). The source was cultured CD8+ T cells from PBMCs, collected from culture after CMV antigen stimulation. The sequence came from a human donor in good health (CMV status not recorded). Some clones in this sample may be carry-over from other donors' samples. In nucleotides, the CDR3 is TGTGCCAGCAGTGGCCGGGACGGTGGCTACACCTTC. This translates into CASSGRDGGYTF.